Below are 24 T cell receptor beta chains sequenced from a single sample in a study of T cells in Graves' hyperthyroidism and ophthalmopathy. The CDR3 regions of TCR beta were amplified from RNA transcripts. The primer set for the first-round RT-PCR of the TCR CDR3 was HTBI. TCRdb itself ran the multiplex PCR reads through MiXCR, one entry per CDR3 protein. The profile covers fewer than 400,000 distinct CDR3 sequences, with more than 12% appearing a single time and around 30% taken by the ten largest. Sequencing used blood. The receptors come from a man aged 45-65 years with Graves' ophthalmopathy.

This clonotype was observed at least ten times. The gene calls are TRBV18 and TRBJ2-7; 7 nucleotides agree with TRBD2. Germline trimming cut 4 bases from V and 2 bases from J; bases unmatched to any gene: 2. The germline CDR1 and CDR2 sequences are KGHSH and LQKENI. The CDR3 extends over 13 amino acids. The CDR3 region is CASSLGTTYEQYF. Written as DNA, the CDR3 is TGTGCCAGCTCACTCGGGACTACCTACGAGCAGTACTTC.

This clonotype was recorded a few times. This chain links TRBV6-2 or TRBV6-3 with TRBJ2-1; D is unclear. The CDR3 loop spans 15 amino acids. Germline CDR1 and CDR2: MNHEY and SVGEGT. Trimming took off 6 bases at V and 7 bases at J, with 19 bases between the two ends. CDR3 nucleotide sequence: TGTGCCAGCAGCGGCAGGAGCCCGGGTTTTAATGAGCAGTTCTTC. Translated: CASSGRSPGFNEQFF.

About this clonotype itself: With a much larger clone just one base away, this may be a read error. This chain connects TRBV10-3 to TRBJ2-3; D remains ambiguous. Germline values: CDR1 ENHRY, CDR2 SYGVKD. The CDR3 is 15 residues long. The ends were cut back, 2 bases at V and 1 base at J, with 10 bases in the middle. CDR3: CAISERESGTDTQYF. The CDR3, as DNA: TGTGCCATCAGTGAGAGAGAAAGCGGCACAGATACGCAGTATTTT.

Many counts were recorded for this clonotype. The CDR3 sequence: CASRDRGGQPQHF. The CDR3, as DNA: TGTGCCAGCAGGGACAGGGGCGGTCAGCCCCAGCATTTT. The chain uses TRBV12-3 or TRBV12-4 and TRBJ1-5, with 9 bases fitting TRBD1. V shed 6 bases, J shed 6 bases, and the junction held 3 bases outside the gene matches. This CDR3 has 13 amino acids.

This clonotype was picked up many times. The J gene is TRBJ2-5, the V gene TRBV12-3 or TRBV12-4; 8 bases fit TRBD2. The CDR3 sequence is 15 residues long. Germline trimming cut 7 bases from V and 2 bases from J; bases unmatched to any gene: 9. CDR3 sequence reads: CASTISGTRQETQYF. CDR3 in DNA: TGTGCCAGCACTATAAGTGGGACTAGGCAAGAGACCCAGTACTTC.

This clonotype was counted ten times or more. The chain joins TRBV6-1 to TRBJ2-5; D may be TRBD1 (6 bases). This CDR3 contains 16 residues. Trimming left V 3 bases short and J 0 bases short, with 14 bases between. CDR1 and CDR2 (germline): MNHNS, SASEGT. The CDR3 DNA is TGTGCCAGCAGTGACCCCTACACAGGGTACCAAGAGACCCAGTACTTC. This sequence encodes CASSDPYTGYQETQYF.

This clonotype was seen more than once but under ten times. This chain joins TRBV27 and TRBJ1-1, with a possible D match to TRBD1 (5 bases). Trimming left V 2 bases short and J 6 bases short, with 10 bases between. The CDR3 is made up of 13 amino acids. Germline values: CDR1 MNHEY, CDR2 SMNVEV (reference sequence). The CDR3 loop is CASSLRGTSEAFF. Here the CDR3 DNA reads TGTGCCAGCAGTTTAAGAGGGACCTCTGAAGCTTTCTTT.

This clonotype was detected ten times or more. The chain combines TRBV2 with TRBJ2-1, with 9 nucleotides matching TRBD2. The V gene's germline CDR1 is SNHLY and CDR2 FYNNEI. The junction had 8 bases not matched to a gene; V was cut back by 5 bases and J by 6 bases. The CDR3 runs to 15 residues. The CDR3 bases are TGTGCCAGCAGTTTAGCGGGAGCCTTTGGCAATGAGCAGTTCTTC. It codes for CASSLAGAFGNEQFF. The full variable domain, in which reference TRBV2 and TRBJ2-1 provide the parts outside the CDR3, is EPEVTQTPSHQVTQMGQEVILRCVPISNHLYFYWYRQILGQKVEFLVSFYNNEISEKSEIFDDQFSVERPDGSNFTLKIRSTKLEDSAMYFCASSLAGAFGNEQFFGPGTRLTVL.

This clonotype was seen ten or more times. The CDR3 here is CASMGVGEQFF. DNA for the CDR3: TGTGCCAGCATGGGGGTTGGAGAGCAGTTCTTC. The rearrangement links TRBV11-2 to TRBJ2-1; D is possibly TRBD1 or TRBD2 (5 bases each). This CDR3 has 11 amino acids. V was trimmed by 7 bases and J by 10 bases, leaving 11 bases between them. Germline V lookup: CDR1 SGHAT, CDR2 FQNNGV.

This clonotype was recorded at least ten times. The chain uses TRBV6-1 and TRBJ2-3, with 7 bases identical to TRBD1. J was trimmed by 4 bases and V by 4 bases; bases with no gene match: 5. The CDR3 is made up of 14 amino acids. The V gene's germline CDR1 is MNHNS and CDR2 SASEGT. This CDR3 is CASSGRDRADTQYF. The CDR3 DNA is TGTGCCAGCAGTGGGCGCGACAGGGCAGATACGCAGTATTTT.

In its sample, this clonotype was seen many times. The rearrangement joins TRBV12-3 or TRBV12-4 to TRBJ1-4; 8 bases align to TRBD1. V shed 6 bases, J shed 7 bases, and the junction held 7 bases outside the gene matches. This CDR3 has 14 amino acids. Here the CDR3 reads CASRKTGAAEKLFF. The CDR3 nucleotides are TGTGCCAGCAGAAAGACAGGGGCGGCTGAAAAACTGTTTTTT.

This clonotype showed up just a few times. V gene TRBV12-3 or TRBV12-4 combines with J gene TRBJ2-2, with D unresolved. V was trimmed by 3 bases and J by 6 bases, leaving 2 bases between them. The length of the CDR3 is 11 residues. The CDR3 is CASSFAGELFF. CDR3 bases: TGTGCCAGCAGTTTCGCCGGGGAGCTGTTTTTT.

The V call is TRBV5-1, the J call TRBJ2-1, with 7 positions matching TRBD2. V lost 4 bases to trimming and J lost 0 bases; unmatched junction nucleotides: 7. This CDR3 contains 16 residues. CDR1 SGHRS and CDR2 YFSETQ come from the germline V gene. CDR3 bases: TGCGCCAGCAGCCTCGGACTAGACCCCTCCTACAATGAGCAGTTCTTC. Its translation is CASSLGLDPSYNEQFF.

Ten or more counts support this clonotype. The chain joins TRBV30 to TRBJ2-1; D remains ambiguous. V lost 4 bases and J 2 bases, leaving 12 bases between the germline ends. Germline CDR1 GTSNPN, CDR2 SVGIG (reference sequence). The CDR3 contains 14 residues. This chain's CDR3 is CAWIRRLTYNEQFF. The CDR3 nucleotides read TGTGCCTGGATCCGTAGGCTAACCTACAATGAGCAGTTCTTC.

This clonotype was found many times. The chain couples TRBV7-2 to TRBJ1-1, with D tentatively TRBD1 (6 bases). Germline V gene sequence: CDR1 SGHTA, CDR2 FQGNSA. The CDR3 consists of 15 residues. The V gene lost 1 base and the J gene lost 4 bases, with 13 bases spanning the gap. The CDR3 loop reads CASSLVSGARTEAFF. CDR3 DNA: TGTGCCAGCAGCTTAGTATCAGGGGCGCGCACTGAAGCTTTCTTT.

The J gene is TRBJ2-3, the V gene TRBV7-8; 14 bases align to TRBD2. Germline loops: CDR1 SGHVS, CDR2 FQNEAQ. This CDR3 comprises 19 residues. The ends lost 3 bases at V and 6 bases at J; junction bases unmatched: 14. DNA for the CDR3: TGTGCCAGCAGCTTGGCCCCGGGACTAGCGGGAGATGGAAGGGATACGCAGTATTTT. Translating it yields CASSLAPGLAGDGRDTQYF.

This chain uses TRBV29-1 with TRBJ1-2, with 12 bases that match TRBD1. Germline V CDR1 and CDR2: SQVTM, ANQGSEA. Trimming cost V 7 bases and J 13 bases; bases outside gene matches: 10. The CDR3 spans 12 residues. CDR3 sequence (DNA): TGCAGCGCTGGGGGGGACAGGGGGCCCCCCACCTTC. The encoded protein is CSAGGDRGPPTF. Supplemented by reference TRBV29-1 and TRBJ1-2, the full variable domain reads SAVISQKPSRDICQRGTSLTIQCQVDSQVTMMFWYRQQPGQSLTLIATANQGSEATYESGFVIDKFPISRPNLTFSTLTVSNMSPEDSSIYLCSAGGDRGPPTFGSGTRLTVV.

There are a few counts of this clonotype. The chain combines TRBV5-4 with TRBJ2-1; 9 bases align to TRBD2. Germline CDR1 is SGHNT and CDR2 is YYREEE (reference sequence). Trimming took 0 bases from V and 7 from J; bases not matched to a gene: 8. The CDR3 is 16 amino acids. For the CDR3, the DNA is TGTGCCAGCAGCTTGGCCGGGACTAGCCCTCTGAATGAGCAGTTCTTC. This codes for CASSLAGTSPLNEQFF. The full variable domain, with the rest looked up from reference TRBV5-4 and TRBJ2-1, is ETGVTQSPTHLIKTRGQQVTLRCSSQSGHNTVSWYQQALGQGPQFIFQYYREEENGRGNFPPRFSGLQFPNYSSELNVNALELDDSALYLCASSLAGTSPLNEQFFGPGTRLTVL.

This clonotype was detected a few times. The rearrangement uses TRBV3-1 and TRBJ2-1; TRBD1 agrees at 8 bases. The germline gives CDR1 LGHDT, CDR2 YNNKEL (reference sequence). J lost 9 bases, V lost 4 bases, and 5 bases had no gene match. The CDR3 contains 13 residues. The CDR3 DNA is TGTGCCAGCAGCCGCAGACAGGGGTTTGAGCAGTTCTTC. Translating gives CASSRRQGFEQFF.

Details on this clonotype: This may stem from a read error, because a much larger clone lies one nucleotide away. This chain connects TRBV28 to TRBJ2-1; the match to TRBD2 covers 13 bases. V dropped 11 bases and J dropped 7; count of bases not matched to a gene: 11. This CDR3 contains 15 residues. From germline, CDR1 is MDHEN and CDR2 SYDVKM. CDR3 in amino acids: CACTVTSGRLNEQFF. CDR3 coding DNA: TGTGCCTGCACCGTGACTAGCGGGAGGTTAAATGAGCAGTTCTTC.

This clonotype was counted at least ten times. The chain joins TRBV28 to TRBJ1-1, with 7 bases aligning to TRBD1. V dropped 8 bases and J dropped 3; count of bases not matched to a gene: 12. The CDR3 has 15 amino acids. Germline loops: CDR1 MDHEN, CDR2 SYDVKM. CDR3 DNA sequence: TGTGCCAGCCGCCGGGGCAGGGGGGTAGACACTGAAGCTTTCTTT. It translates to CASRRGRGVDTEAFF.

V and J are TRBV20-1 and TRBJ2-7, with a possible D match to TRBD2 (6 bases). The CDR3 consists of 15 residues. Trimming left V 3 bases short and J 0 bases short, with 15 bases between. Germline-derived CDR1 and CDR2 are DFQATT and SNEGSKA (reference sequence). In DNA, the CDR3 is TGCAGTGCTAGGAGTACGCGGGAAAGCTCCTACGAGCAGTACTTC. This translates into CSARSTRESSYEQYF.

This clonotype was seen ten or more times. The chain combines TRBV20-1 with TRBJ2-3, with 11 bases aligning to TRBD2. This CDR3 has 15 amino acids. CDR1 is DFQATT and CDR2 is SNEGSKA in the germline V gene (reference sequence). V lost 1 base to trimming and J lost 0 bases; unmatched junction nucleotides: 0. This CDR3 is CSARGLAGSTDTQYF. As DNA, the CDR3 is TGCAGTGCTAGAGGACTAGCGGGAAGCACAGATACGCAGTATTTT.

This clonotype was counted only a few times. The chain has TRBV28 and TRBJ1-6; D remains unclear. The CDR3 sequence is 14 residues long. Trimming left V 10 bases short and J 8 bases short, with 18 bases between. Germline CDR1 reads MDHEN; CDR2 reads SYDVKM. The CDR3 coding sequence is TGTGCCACGGGTACCACGGGAAGGGATTCACCCCTCCACTTT. Amino acid sequence: CATGTTGRDSPLHF.